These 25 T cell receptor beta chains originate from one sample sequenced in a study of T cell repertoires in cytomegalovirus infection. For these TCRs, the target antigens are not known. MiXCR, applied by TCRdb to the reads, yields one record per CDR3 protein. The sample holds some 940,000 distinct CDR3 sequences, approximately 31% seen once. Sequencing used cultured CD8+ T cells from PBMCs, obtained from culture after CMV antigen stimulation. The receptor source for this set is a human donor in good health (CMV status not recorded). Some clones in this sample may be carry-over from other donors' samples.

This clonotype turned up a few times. The CDR3: CASTPWAPSSYNEQFF. In nucleotides, the CDR3 is TGTGCCAGCACCCCGTGGGCTCCGAGCTCCTACAATGAGCAGTTCTTC. The V and J genes are TRBV12-3 or TRBV12-4 and TRBJ2-1; D uncertain. The CDR3 is made up of 16 amino acids. V lost 7 bases and J 0 bases, leaving 16 bases between the germline ends.

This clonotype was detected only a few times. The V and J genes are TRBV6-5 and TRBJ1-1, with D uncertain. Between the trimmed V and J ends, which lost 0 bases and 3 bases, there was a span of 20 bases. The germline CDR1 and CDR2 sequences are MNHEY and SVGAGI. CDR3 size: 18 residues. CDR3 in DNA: TGTGCCAGCAGTTACTCTTTCGGGGATCGAATCGAACACACTGAAGCTTTCTTT. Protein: CASSYSFGDRIEHTEAFF.

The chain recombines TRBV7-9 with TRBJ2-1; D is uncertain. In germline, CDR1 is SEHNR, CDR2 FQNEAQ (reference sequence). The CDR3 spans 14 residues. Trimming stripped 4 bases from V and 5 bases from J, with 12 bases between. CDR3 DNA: TGTGCCAGCAGCTCCCCGGACGGAGACAATGAGCAGTTCTTC. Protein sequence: CASSSPDGDNEQFF.

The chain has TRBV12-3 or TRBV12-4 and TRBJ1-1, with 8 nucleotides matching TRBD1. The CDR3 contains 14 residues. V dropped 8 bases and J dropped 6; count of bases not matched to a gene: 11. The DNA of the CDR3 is TGTGCCAGCTCGTTCGGACAGGGAGGTCCTGAAGCTTTCTTT. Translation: CASSFGQGGPEAFF.

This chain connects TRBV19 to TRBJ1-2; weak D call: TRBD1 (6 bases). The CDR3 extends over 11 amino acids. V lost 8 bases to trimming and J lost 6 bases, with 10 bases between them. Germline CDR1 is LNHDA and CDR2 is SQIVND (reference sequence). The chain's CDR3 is CASLGGDGYTF. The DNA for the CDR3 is TGTGCCAGTCTAGGGGGGGATGGCTACACCTTC.

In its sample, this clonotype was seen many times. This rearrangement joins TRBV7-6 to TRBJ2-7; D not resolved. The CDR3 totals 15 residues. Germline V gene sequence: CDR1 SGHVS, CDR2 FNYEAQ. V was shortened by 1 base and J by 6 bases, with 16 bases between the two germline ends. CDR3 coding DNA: TGTGCCAGCAGCTTAGTGAGTCCTCCGGGTGGCGAGCAGTACTTC. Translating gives CASSLVSPPGGEQYF.

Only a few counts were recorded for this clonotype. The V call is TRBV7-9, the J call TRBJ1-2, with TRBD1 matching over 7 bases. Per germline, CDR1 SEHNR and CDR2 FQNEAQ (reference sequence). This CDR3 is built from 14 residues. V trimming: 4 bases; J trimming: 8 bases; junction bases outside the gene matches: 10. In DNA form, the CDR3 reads TGTGCCAGCAGCTCCGTACTACAGGGGAACGGCTACACCTTC. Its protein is CASSSVLQGNGYTF.

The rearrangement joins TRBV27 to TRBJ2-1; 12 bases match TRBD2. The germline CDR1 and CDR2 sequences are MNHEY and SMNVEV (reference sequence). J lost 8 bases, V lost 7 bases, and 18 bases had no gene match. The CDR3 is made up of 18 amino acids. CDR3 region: CASTSRGLAGGPVDEQFF. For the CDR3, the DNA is TGTGCCAGCACCTCCCGGGGGCTAGCGGGGGGGCCGGTCGATGAGCAGTTCTTC.

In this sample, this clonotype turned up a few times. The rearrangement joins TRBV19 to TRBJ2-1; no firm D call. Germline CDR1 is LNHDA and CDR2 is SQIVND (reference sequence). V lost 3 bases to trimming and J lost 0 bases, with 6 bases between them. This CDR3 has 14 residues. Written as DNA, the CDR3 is TGTGCCAGTAGTATCGAGATCTCCTACAATGAGCAGTTCTTC. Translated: CASSIEISYNEQFF.

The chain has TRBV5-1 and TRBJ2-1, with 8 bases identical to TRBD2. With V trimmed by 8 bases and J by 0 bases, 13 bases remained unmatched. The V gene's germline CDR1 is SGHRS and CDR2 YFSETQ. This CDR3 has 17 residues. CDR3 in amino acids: CASAPWGGGSSYNEQFF. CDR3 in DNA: TGCGCCAGTGCACCGTGGGGCGGGGGGAGCTCCTACAATGAGCAGTTCTTC.

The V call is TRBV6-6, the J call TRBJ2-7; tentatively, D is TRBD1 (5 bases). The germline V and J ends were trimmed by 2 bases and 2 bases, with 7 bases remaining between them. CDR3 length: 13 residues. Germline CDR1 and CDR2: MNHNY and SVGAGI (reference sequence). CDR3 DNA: TGTGCCAGCAGTTACGGGGCAACCTACGAGCAGTACTTC. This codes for CASSYGATYEQYF.

For the CDR3, the DNA is TGTGCCAGTACCGGGACAGGGCCGTGGGATATTGAAGCTTTCTTT. Its protein product is CASTGTGPWDIEAFF. The rearrangement joins TRBV19 to TRBJ1-1; TRBD1 matches 9 bases. Germline CDR1 LNHDA, CDR2 SQIVND (reference sequence). V gave up 7 bases and J gave up 7 bases; unmatched junction bases: 13. This CDR3 region has 15 residues.

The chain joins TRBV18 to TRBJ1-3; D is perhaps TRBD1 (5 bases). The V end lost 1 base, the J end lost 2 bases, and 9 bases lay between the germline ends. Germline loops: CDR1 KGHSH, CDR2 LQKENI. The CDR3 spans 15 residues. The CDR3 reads CASSPQGPPGNTIYF. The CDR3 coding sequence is TGTGCCAGCTCACCACAGGGGCCACCTGGAAACACCATATATTTT.

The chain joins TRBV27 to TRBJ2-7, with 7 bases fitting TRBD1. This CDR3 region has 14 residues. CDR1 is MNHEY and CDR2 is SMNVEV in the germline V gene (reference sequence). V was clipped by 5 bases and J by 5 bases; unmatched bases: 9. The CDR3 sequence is CASSPYDRAHEQYF. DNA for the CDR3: TGTGCCAGCAGTCCCTACGACAGGGCTCACGAGCAGTACTTC.

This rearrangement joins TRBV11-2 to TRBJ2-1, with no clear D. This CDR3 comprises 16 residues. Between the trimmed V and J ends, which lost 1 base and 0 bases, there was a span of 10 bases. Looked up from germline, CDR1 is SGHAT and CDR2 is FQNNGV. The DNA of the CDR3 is TGTGCCAGCAGCTTAGCTCCCATTAGCTCCTACAATGAGCAGTTCTTC. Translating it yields CASSLAPISSYNEQFF. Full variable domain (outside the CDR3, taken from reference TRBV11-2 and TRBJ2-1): EAGVAQSPRYKIIEKRQSVAFWCNPISGHATLYWYQQILGQGPKLLIQFQNNGVVDDSQLPKDRFSAERLKGVDSTLKIQPAKLEDSAVYLCASSLAPISSYNEQFFGPGTRLTVL.

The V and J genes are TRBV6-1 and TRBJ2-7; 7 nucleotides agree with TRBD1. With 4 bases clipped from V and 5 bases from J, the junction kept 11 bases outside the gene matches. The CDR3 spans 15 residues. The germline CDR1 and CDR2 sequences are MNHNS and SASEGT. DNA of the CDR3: TGTGCCAGCAGTGTGAGGACAGGTACAGGGAACGAGCAGTACTTC. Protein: CASSVRTGTGNEQYF.

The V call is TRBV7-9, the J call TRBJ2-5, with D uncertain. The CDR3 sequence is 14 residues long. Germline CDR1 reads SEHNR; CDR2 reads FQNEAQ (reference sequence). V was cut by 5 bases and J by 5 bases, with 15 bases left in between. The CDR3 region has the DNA TGTGCCAGCAGCCTCCCTCTGGGTATGGAGACCCAGTACTTC. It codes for CASSLPLGMETQYF.

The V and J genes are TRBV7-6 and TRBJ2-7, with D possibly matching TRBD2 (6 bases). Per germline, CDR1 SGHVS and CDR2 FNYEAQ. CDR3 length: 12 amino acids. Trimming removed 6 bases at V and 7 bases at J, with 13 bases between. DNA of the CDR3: TGTGCCAGCAGTATAGACGGGAGTGAGCAGTACTTC. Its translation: CASSIDGSEQYF.

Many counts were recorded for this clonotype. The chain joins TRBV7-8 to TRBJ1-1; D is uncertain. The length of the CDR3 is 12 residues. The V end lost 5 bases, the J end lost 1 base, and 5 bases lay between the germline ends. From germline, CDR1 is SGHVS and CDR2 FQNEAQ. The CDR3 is CASSTSNTEAFF. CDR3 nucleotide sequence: TGTGCCAGCAGCACCTCGAACACTGAAGCTTTCTTT.

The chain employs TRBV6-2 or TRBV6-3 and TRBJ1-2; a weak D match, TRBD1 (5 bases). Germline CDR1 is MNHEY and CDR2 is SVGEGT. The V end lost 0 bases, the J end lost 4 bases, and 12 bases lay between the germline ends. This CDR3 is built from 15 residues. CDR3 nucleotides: TGTGCCAGCAGTTACTCAGGGGTCCTCAGCTATGGCTACACCTTC. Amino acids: CASSYSGVLSYGYTF.

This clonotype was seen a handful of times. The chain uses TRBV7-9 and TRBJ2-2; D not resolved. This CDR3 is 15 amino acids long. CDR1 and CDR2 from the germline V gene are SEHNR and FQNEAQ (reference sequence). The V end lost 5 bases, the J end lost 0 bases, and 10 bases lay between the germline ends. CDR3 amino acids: CASSPTVTNTGELFF. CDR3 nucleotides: TGTGCCAGCAGCCCAACAGTAACGAACACCGGGGAGCTGTTTTTT.

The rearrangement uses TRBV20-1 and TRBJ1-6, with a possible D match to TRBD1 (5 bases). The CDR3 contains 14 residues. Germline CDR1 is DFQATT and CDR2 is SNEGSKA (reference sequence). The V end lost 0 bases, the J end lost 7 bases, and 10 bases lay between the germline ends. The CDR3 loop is CSAREGRENSPLHF. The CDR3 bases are TGCAGTGCTAGAGAGGGCAGGGAAAATTCACCCCTCCACTTT.

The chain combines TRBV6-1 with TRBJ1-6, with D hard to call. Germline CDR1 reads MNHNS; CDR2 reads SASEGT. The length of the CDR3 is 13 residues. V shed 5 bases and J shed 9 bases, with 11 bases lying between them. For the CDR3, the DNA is TGTGCCAGCAGTCAGGTCGGGGTTTCACCCCTCCACTTT. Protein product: CASSQVGVSPLHF.

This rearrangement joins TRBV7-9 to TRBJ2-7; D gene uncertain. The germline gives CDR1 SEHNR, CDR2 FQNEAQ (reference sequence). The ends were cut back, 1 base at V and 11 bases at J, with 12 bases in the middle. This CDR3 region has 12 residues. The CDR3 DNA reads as TGTGCCAGCAGCTTAGGTGGCCAGTGGGAGTACTTC. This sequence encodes CASSLGGQWEYF.

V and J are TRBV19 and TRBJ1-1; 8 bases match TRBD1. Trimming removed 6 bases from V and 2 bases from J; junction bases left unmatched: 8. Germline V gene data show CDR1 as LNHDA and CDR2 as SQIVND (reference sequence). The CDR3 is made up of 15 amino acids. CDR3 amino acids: CASRFGQGVNTEAFF. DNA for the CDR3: TGTGCCAGTAGGTTCGGACAGGGAGTTAACACTGAAGCTTTCTTT. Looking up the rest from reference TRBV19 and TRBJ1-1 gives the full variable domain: DGGITQSPKYLFRKEGQNVTLSCEQNLNHDAMYWYRQDPGQGLRLIYYSQIVNDFQKGDIAEGYSVSREKKESFPLTVTSAQKNPTAFYLCASRFGQGVNTEAFFGQGTRLTVV.